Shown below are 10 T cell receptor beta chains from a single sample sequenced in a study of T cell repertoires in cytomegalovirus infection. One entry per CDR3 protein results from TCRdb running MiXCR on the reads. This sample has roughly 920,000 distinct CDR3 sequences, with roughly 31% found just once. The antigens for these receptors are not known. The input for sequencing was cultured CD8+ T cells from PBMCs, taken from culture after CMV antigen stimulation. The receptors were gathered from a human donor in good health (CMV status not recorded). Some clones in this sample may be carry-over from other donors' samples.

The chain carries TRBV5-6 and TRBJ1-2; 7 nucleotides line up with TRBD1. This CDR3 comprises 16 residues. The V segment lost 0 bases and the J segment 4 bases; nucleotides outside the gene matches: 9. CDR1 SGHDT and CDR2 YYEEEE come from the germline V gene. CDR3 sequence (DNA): TGTGCCAGCAGCTTGGTCCTTTTGGGACAGTCCTATGGCTACACCTTC. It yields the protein CASSLVLLGQSYGYTF. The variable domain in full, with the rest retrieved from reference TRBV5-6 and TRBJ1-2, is DAGVTQSPTHLIKTRGQQVTLRCSPKSGHDTVSWYQQALGQGPQFIFQYYEEEERQRGNFPDRFSGHQFPNYSSELNVNALLLGDSALYLCASSLVLLGQSYGYTFGSGTRLTVV.

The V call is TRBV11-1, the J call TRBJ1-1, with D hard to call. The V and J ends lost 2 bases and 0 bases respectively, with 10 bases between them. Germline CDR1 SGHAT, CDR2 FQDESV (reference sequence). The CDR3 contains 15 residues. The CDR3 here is CASSLHLSMNTEAFF. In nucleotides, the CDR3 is TGTGCCAGCAGCTTACATCTGAGTATGAACACTGAAGCTTTCTTT. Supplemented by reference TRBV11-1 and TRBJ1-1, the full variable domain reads EAEVAQSPRYKITEKSQAVAFWCDPISGHATLYWYRQILGQGPELLVQFQDESVVDDSQLPKDRFSAERLKGVDSTLKIQPAELGDSAMYLCASSLHLSMNTEAFFGQGTRLTVV.

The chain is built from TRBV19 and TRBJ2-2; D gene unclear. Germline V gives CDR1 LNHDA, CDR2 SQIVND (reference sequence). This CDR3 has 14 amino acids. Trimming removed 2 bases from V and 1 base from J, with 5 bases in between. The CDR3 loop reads CASSILGNTGELFF. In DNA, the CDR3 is TGTGCCAGTAGTATATTAGGGAACACCGGGGAGCTGTTTTTT.

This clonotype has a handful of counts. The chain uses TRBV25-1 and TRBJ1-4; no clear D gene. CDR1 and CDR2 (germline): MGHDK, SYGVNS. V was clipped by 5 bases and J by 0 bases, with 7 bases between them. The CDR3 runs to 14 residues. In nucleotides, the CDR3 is TGTGCCAGCAGTACCAGGACAACTAATGAAAAACTGTTTTTT. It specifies CASSTRTTNEKLFF.

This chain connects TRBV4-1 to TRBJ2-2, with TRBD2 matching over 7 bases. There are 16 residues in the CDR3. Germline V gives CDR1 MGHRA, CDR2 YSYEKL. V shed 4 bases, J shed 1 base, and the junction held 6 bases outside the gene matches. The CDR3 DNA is TGCGCCAGCAGCCCTAAGCGGGGAATGAACACCGGGGAGCTGTTTTTT. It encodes CASSPKRGMNTGELFF.

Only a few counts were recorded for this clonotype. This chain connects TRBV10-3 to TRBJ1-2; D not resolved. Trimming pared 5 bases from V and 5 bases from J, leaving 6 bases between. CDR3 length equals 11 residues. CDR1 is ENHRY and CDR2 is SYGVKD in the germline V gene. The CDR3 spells CAISPGYGYTF. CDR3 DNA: TGTGCCATCAGTCCAGGTTATGGCTACACCTTC.

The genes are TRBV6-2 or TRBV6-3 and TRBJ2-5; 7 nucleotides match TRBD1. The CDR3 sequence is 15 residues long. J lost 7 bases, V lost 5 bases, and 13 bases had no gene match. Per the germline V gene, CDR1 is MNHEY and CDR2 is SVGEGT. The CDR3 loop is CASSLRDSSTGTQYF. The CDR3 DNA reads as TGTGCCAGCAGTCTCCGGGACAGTTCCACGGGGACCCAGTACTTC.

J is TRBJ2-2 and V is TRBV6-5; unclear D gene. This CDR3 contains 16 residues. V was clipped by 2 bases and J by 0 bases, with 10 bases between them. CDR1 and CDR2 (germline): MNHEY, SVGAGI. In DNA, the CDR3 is TGTGCCAGCAGTTACAACGCGGACCCGAACACCGGGGAGCTGTTTTTT. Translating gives CASSYNADPNTGELFF.

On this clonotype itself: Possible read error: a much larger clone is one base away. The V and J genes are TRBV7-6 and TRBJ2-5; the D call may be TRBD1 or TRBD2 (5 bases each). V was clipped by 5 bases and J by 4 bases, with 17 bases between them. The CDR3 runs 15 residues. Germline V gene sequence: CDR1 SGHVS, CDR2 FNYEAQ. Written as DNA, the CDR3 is TGTGCCAGCAGCCTGCCATTCGGGGCGACAGAGACCCAGTACTTC. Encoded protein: CASSLPFGATETQYF.

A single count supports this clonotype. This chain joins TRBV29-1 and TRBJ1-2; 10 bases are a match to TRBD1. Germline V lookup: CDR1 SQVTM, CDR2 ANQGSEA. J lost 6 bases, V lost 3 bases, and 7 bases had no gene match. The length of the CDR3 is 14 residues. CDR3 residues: CSVDPGQGSNGYTF. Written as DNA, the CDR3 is TGCAGCGTTGACCCGGGACAGGGGTCTAATGGCTACACCTTC.